Presented here are 3 T cell receptor beta chains from one specimen sequenced in a study of radiotherapy plus CTLA-4 blockade in lung cancer. Sequencing was performed with immunoSEQ multiplex PCR; in TCRdb, only in-frame clones are kept and a portion is missing. The sample records 50,000 to 75,000 clones, 70% to 85% being singletons. Sample: peripheral blood, taken from a patient treated with radiotherapy plus ipilimumab. Receptor source: a human donor with non-small cell lung cancer who had a complete response to radiotherapy plus ipilimumab.

The chain employs TRBV2 and TRBJ2-3; TRBD1 or TRBD2 may be the D gene (6 bases each). This CDR3 region has 15 residues. In germline, CDR1 is SNHLY, CDR2 FYNNEI. Trimming removed 4 bases at V and 5 bases at J, with 16 bases between. The DNA for the CDR3 is TGTGCCAGCAGTGGCTCCGGGGGACAAGAAGATACGCAGTATTTT. This codes for CASSGSGGQEDTQYF.

The gene calls are TRBV27 and TRBJ2-7; D remains ambiguous. Trimming took off 4 bases at V and 0 bases at J, with 13 bases between the two ends. This CDR3 has 15 residues. Germline V gene lookup returns CDR1 MNHEY and CDR2 SMNVEV (reference sequence). The CDR3 nucleotides read TGTGCCAGCAGTTACGGAACGGTTAGCTCCTACGAGCAGTACGTC. Its translation is CASSYGTVSSYEQYV.

The chain links TRBV18 to TRBJ1-4; TRBD1 might be the D (5 bases). The CDR3 length is 13 residues. Trimming pared 3 bases from V and 7 bases from J, leaving 9 bases between. Germline lookup yields CDR1 KGHSH and CDR2 LQKENI. CDR3 sequence reads: CASSPRQFEKLFF. The CDR3 bases are TGTGCCAGCTCACCGCGACAGTTTGAAAAACTGTTTTTT.